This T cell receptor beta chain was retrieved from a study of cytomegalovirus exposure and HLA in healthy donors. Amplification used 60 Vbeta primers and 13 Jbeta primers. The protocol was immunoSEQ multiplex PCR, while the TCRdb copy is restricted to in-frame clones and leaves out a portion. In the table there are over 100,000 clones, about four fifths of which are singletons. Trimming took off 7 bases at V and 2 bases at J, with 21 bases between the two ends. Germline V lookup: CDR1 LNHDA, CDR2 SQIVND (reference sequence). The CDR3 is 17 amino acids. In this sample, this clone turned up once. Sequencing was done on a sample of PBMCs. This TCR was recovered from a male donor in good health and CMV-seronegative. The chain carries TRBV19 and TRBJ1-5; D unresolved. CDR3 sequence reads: CASTTDAGGWGNQPQHF. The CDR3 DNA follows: TGTGCCAGTACCACGGACGCCGGAGGCTGGGGCAATCAGCCCCAGCATTTT.